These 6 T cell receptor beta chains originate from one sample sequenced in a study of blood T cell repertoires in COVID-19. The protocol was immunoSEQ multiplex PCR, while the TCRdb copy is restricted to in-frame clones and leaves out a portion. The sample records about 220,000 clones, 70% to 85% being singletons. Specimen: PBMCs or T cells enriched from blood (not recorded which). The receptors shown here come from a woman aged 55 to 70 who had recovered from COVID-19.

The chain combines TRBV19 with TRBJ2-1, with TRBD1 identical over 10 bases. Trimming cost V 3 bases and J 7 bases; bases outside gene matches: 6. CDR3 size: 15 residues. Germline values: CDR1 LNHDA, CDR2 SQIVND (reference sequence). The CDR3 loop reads CASSMPGQGWNEQFF. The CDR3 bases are TGTGCCAGTAGTATGCCGGGACAGGGGTGGAATGAGCAGTTCTTC.

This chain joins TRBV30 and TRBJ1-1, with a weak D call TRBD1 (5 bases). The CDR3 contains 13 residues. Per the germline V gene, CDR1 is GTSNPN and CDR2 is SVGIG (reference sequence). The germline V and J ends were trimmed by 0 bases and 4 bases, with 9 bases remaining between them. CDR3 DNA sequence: TGTGCCTGGAGTGTAAGGGGCGGCACTGAAGCTTTCTTT. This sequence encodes CAWSVRGGTEAFF.

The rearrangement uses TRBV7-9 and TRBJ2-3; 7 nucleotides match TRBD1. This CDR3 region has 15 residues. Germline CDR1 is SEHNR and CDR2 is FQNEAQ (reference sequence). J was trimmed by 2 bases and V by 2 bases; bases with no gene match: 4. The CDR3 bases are TGTGCCAGCAGCTTAACGACAGGGCACACAGATACGCAGTATTTT. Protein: CASSLTTGHTDTQYF.

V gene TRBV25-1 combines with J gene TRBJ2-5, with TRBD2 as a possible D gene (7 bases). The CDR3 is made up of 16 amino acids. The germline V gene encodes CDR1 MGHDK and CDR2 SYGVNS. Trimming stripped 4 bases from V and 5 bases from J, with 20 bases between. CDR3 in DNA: TGTGCCAGCAGTGGGGCCGATGGGGGGGCATGGGAGACCCAGTACTTC. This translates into CASSGADGGAWETQYF. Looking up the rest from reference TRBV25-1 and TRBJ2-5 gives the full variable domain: EADIYQTPRYLVIGTGKKITLECSQTMGHDKMYWYQQDPGMELHLIHYSYGVNSTEKGDLSSESTVSRIRTEHFPLTLESARPSHTSQYLCASSGADGGAWETQYFGPGTRLLVL.

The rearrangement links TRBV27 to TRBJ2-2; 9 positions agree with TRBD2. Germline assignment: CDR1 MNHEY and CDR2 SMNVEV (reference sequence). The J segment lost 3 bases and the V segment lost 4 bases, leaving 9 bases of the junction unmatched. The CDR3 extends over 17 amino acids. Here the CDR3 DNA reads TGTGCCAGCAGTTCGGTGGGACTAGCTCCCCACACCGGGGAGCTGTTTTTT. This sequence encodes CASSSVGLAPHTGELFF.

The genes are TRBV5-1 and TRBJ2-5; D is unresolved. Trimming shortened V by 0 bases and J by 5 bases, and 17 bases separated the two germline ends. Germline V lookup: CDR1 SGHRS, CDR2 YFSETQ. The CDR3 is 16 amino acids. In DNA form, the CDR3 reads TGCGCCAGCAGCTTGGCCCCTGAATTCTCAGGCGAGACCCAGTACTTC. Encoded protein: CASSLAPEFSGETQYF.